Following are 14 T cell receptor beta chains from one sample sequenced in a study of cytomegalovirus exposure and HLA in healthy donors. Primers: 60 Vbeta forward and 13 Jbeta reverse. Libraries were prepared by immunoSEQ multiplex PCR; TCRdb keeps only in-frame clonotypes and omits some of them. The sample has fewer than 150,000 clones, 82% seen once. The source material was PBMCs. The source is a woman between 18 and 29 years old in good health and CMV-seronegative.

J is TRBJ1-5 and V is TRBV15, with D maybe TRBD1 (6 bases). This CDR3 is 16 amino acids long. The germline gives CDR1 LNHNV, CDR2 YYDKDF (reference sequence). Trimming pared 0 bases from V and 7 bases from J, leaving 16 bases between. The CDR3 reads CATSRDKTAQGQPQHF. In nucleotides, the CDR3 is TGTGCCACCAGCAGAGATAAGACGGCTCAGGGGCAGCCCCAGCATTTT.

J is TRBJ2-7 and V is TRBV18; 9 nucleotides align to TRBD1. CDR1 and CDR2 (germline): KGHSH, LQKENI. This CDR3 contains 16 residues. The V and J ends lost 4 bases and 5 bases, in that order; junction bases with no gene match: 12. Here the CDR3 DNA reads TGTGCCAGCTCACGATATCCGGGACAGGGAGAGCACGAGCAGTACGTC. It is translated as CASSRYPGQGEHEQYV.

This sequence joins TRBV5-1 and TRBJ2-1, with 13 bases matching TRBD2. The CDR3 length is 14 residues. From germline, CDR1 is SGHRS and CDR2 YFSETQ. Losses at the gene ends were 6 bases for V and 9 bases for J; bases not matched to a gene: 6. Written as DNA, the CDR3 is TGCGCCAGCACTCTAACTAGCGGGGGGGGTGAGCAGTTCTTC. Translating it yields CASTLTSGGGEQFF.

This clone was counted a single time. The chain combines TRBV5-1 with TRBJ1-5; no reliable D call. The CDR3 consists of 15 residues. V was trimmed by 2 bases and J by 2 bases, leaving 11 bases between them. Germline values: CDR1 SGHRS, CDR2 YFSETQ. CDR3 amino acids: CASSFGLGGNQPQHF. In DNA, the CDR3 is TGCGCCAGCAGCTTTGGACTCGGTGGCAATCAGCCCCAGCATTTT.

This rearrangement joins TRBV18 to TRBJ1-5; D is ambiguous. Deletions cut 1 base from V and 9 bases from J, with 10 bases between. Germline CDR1 KGHSH, CDR2 LQKENI. The CDR3 consists of 13 residues. The CDR3 sequence is CASSPQGEGPQHF. The CDR3 nucleotides read TGTGCCAGCTCACCACAGGGTGAGGGGCCCCAGCATTTT.

The rearrangement links TRBV19 to TRBJ1-1; D gene unclear. The CDR3 totals 13 residues. Per germline, CDR1 LNHDA and CDR2 SQIVND (reference sequence). The germline V and J ends were trimmed by 5 bases and 1 base, with 8 bases remaining between them. DNA for the CDR3: TGTGCCAGTAGTGCGGTTCGGAACACTGAAGCTTTCTTT. The encoded protein is CASSAVRNTEAFF.

The chain recombines TRBV6-1 with TRBJ2-5, with TRBD1 identical over 9 bases. V lost 4 bases to trimming and J lost 4 bases; unmatched junction nucleotides: 10. Germline V CDR1 and CDR2: MNHNS, SASEGT. This CDR3 spans 16 amino acids. In DNA, the CDR3 is TGTGCCAGCAGTGGGCTTGGGACAGGGAAAGGAGAGACCCAGTACTTC. Amino acid sequence: CASSGLGTGKGETQYF.

The sample holds one count of this clone. The V and J genes are TRBV7-9 and TRBJ1-6; D remains unclear. The V end lost 2 bases, the J end lost 8 bases, and 4 bases lay between the germline ends. Germline V gene data show CDR1 as SEHNR and CDR2 as FQNEAQ (reference sequence). This CDR3 is built from 12 residues. As DNA, the CDR3 is TGTGCCAGCAGCTTACCCGATTCACCCCTCCACTTT. It is translated as CASSLPDSPLHF.

With respect to this clone: This specimen includes other DNA sequences encoding the same CDR3. The chain joins TRBV4-2 to TRBJ1-1; TRBD1 aligns across 9 bases. CDR1 is LGHNA, CDR2 YNFKEQ, per germline. With V trimmed by 4 bases and J by 1 base, 1 base remained unmatched. There are 14 residues in the CDR3. For the CDR3, the DNA is TGTGCCAGCAGCCCGGACAGGGGGAACACTGAAGCTTTCTTT. Its protein product is CASSPDRGNTEAFF.

The genes are TRBV5-1 and TRBJ2-1; perhaps TRBD1 as D (6 bases). The V end lost 2 bases, the J end lost 2 bases, and 11 bases lay between the germline ends. The CDR3 runs 15 residues. CDR1 and CDR2 (germline): SGHRS, YFSETQ. CDR3 loop: CASSLKAGAYNEQFF. As DNA, the CDR3 is TGCGCCAGCAGCTTAAAGGCAGGGGCCTACAATGAGCAGTTCTTC.

The CDR3 sequence is CASSLSVGVVYGYTF. CDR3 nucleotides: TGTGCCAGCAGCTTAAGTGTCGGTGTGGTCTATGGCTACACCTTC. The genes are TRBV7-9 and TRBJ1-2; D is ambiguous. Germline V gene sequence: CDR1 SEHNR, CDR2 FQNEAQ (reference sequence). This CDR3 has 15 residues. Trimming left V 2 bases short and J 4 bases short, with 14 bases between.

The J gene is TRBJ1-6, the V gene TRBV7-9; TRBD1 is a possible D gene (6 bases). The V end lost 6 bases, the J end lost 7 bases, and 10 bases lay between the germline ends. CDR3 length: 13 amino acids. Germline V gene lookup returns CDR1 SEHNR and CDR2 FQNEAQ (reference sequence). The CDR3 reads CASSSGVNSPLHF. As DNA, the CDR3 is TGTGCCAGCAGTTCAGGGGTAAATTCACCCCTCCACTTT.

J is TRBJ2-7 and V is TRBV14, with unresolved D. V lost 3 bases to trimming and J lost 3 bases, with 9 bases between them. Germline CDR1 and CDR2: SGHDN and FVKESK. The CDR3 sequence is 13 residues long. The chain's CDR3 is CASSQTNSYEQYV. In DNA, the CDR3 is TGTGCCAGCAGCCAGACAAACAGCTACGAGCAGTACGTC.

V and J are TRBV11-2 and TRBJ2-4; D perhaps matches TRBD2 (6 bases). Germline values: CDR1 SGHAT, CDR2 FQNNGV. The CDR3 sequence is 17 residues long. V was shortened by 1 base and J by 10 bases, with 23 bases between the two germline ends. The CDR3 sequence is CASSLVSLGSGGAIQYF. In DNA form, the CDR3 reads TGTGCCAGCAGCTTAGTTAGTTTGGGGTCCGGAGGGGCTATTCAGTACTTC.